Below are 29 T cell receptor beta chains sequenced from a single sample in a study of CD8+ T cells in alopecia areata. Extracted RNA was reverse transcribed, and the resulting cDNA served as sequencing template. Clones were read by immunoSEQ multiplex PCR, and TCRdb kept only the in-frame ones, dropping some. The sample includes about 150,000 clones, roughly 48% seen only once; the top ten take about 6.3%. The sequencing input was CD4+ T cells sorted from blood. These receptors originate from a human donor with alopecia areata.

This clone was seen just once. This sequence joins TRBV5-1 and TRBJ2-5; the match to TRBD1 covers 10 bases. Unmatched junction bases numbered 1, after V lost 6 bases and J lost 2 bases. CDR3 length: 13 residues. Germline values: CDR1 SGHRS, CDR2 YFSETQ. The CDR3 here is CASTGQGQETQYF. The CDR3 DNA sequence: TGCGCCAGCACGGGACAGGGGCAAGAGACCCAGTACTTC.

In its sample, this clone was seen a few times. The CDR3 coding sequence is TGTGCCAGCAGTTTACAGTTCGGGGGCGGGACCTACGAGCAGTACTTC. Protein product: CASSLQFGGGTYEQYF. This chain uses TRBV27 with TRBJ2-7; D tentatively fits TRBD1 or TRBD2 (6 bases each). The V gene's germline CDR1 is MNHEY and CDR2 SMNVEV (reference sequence). The CDR3 runs to 16 residues. V lost 2 bases and J 2 bases, leaving 16 bases between the germline ends.

This clone was seen once. This sequence joins TRBV30 and TRBJ1-4; D remains ambiguous. Germline V gene sequence: CDR1 GTSNPN, CDR2 SVGIG (reference sequence). V lost 3 bases, J lost 8 bases, and 10 bases lay in between. The CDR3 has 12 amino acids. The CDR3 here is CAWSQTGEKLFF. As DNA, the CDR3 is TGTGCCTGGAGCCAAACCGGGGAAAAACTGTTTTTT. The full variable domain, completed using reference TRBV30 and TRBJ1-4, is SQTIHQWPATLVQPVGSPLSLECTVEGTSNPNLYWYRQAAGRGLQLLFYSVGIGQISSEVPQNLSASRPQDRQFILSSKKLLLSDSGFYLCAWSQTGEKLFFGSGTQLSVL.

This clone was detected a few times. V gene TRBV29-1 combines with J gene TRBJ2-1, with D hard to call. The CDR3 spans 15 residues. V was pared by 4 bases and J by 3 bases, with 16 bases between. Germline V gene data show CDR1 as SQVTM and CDR2 as ANQGSEA. CDR3 residues: CSVAPLVRSYNEQFF. Here the CDR3 DNA reads TGCAGCGTTGCTCCCCTAGTCCGAAGCTACAATGAGCAGTTCTTC.

This clone was observed a handful of times. The DNA of the CDR3 is TGTGCCAGCAGGCGGCTGACGGGATTCACAGATACGCAGTATTTT. This sequence encodes CASRRLTGFTDTQYF. The chain recombines TRBV7-9 with TRBJ2-3; D is possibly TRBD2 (5 bases). The length of the CDR3 is 15 residues. Between the trimmed V and J ends, which lost 6 bases and 2 bases, there was a span of 15 bases. CDR1 SEHNR and CDR2 FQNEAQ come from the germline V gene (reference sequence).

V gene TRBV27 combines with J gene TRBJ2-5; D is possibly TRBD2 (5 bases). Germline CDR1 and CDR2: MNHEY and SMNVEV (reference sequence). The CDR3 extends over 14 amino acids. The germline V and J ends were trimmed by 6 bases and 1 base, with 12 bases remaining between them. In DNA, the CDR3 is TGTGCCAGCAGCCGAACTAGGCCCCAAGAGACCCAGTACTTC. Amino acid sequence: CASSRTRPQETQYF.

This clone was seen only a few times. The V call is TRBV28, the J call TRBJ2-5, with a possible D match to TRBD2 (6 bases). V was pared by 6 bases and J by 4 bases, with 21 bases between. The CDR3 runs to 16 residues. The germline V gene has CDR1 MDHEN and CDR2 SYDVKM. CDR3 amino acids: CASSPGLAGRLETQYF. The DNA for the CDR3 is TGTGCCAGCAGCCCAGGGCTCGCGGGAAGGTTAGAGACCCAGTACTTC.

This clone was observed a few times. V and J are TRBV7-9 and TRBJ2-5; 7 bases fit TRBD2. The CDR3 is 15 residues long. Germline trimming cut 1 base from V and 5 bases from J; bases unmatched to any gene: 7. Germline assignment: CDR1 SEHNR and CDR2 FQNEAQ (reference sequence). The CDR3 DNA follows: TGTGCCAGCAGCTTAGTGGCTAGCGGCAGGGAGACCCAGTACTTC. Translated: CASSLVASGRETQYF.

In the case of this clone: One end of the junction is discordant with germline, which a read error may explain. The V call is TRBV7-9, the J call TRBJ2-1, with a weak D call TRBD1 (6 bases). CDR1 is SEHNR and CDR2 is FQNEAQ in the germline V gene (reference sequence). There are 12 residues in the CDR3. CDR3: CASSLWGHGMVF. The CDR3 region has the DNA TGTGCCAGCAGCTTATGGGGACACGGAATGGTCTTC.

The chain is built from TRBV29-1 and TRBJ2-3; TRBD1 aligns across 9 bases. Germline V gives CDR1 SQVTM, CDR2 ANQGSEA. CDR3 size: 14 residues. The V gene end was trimmed by 4 bases and the J gene end by 5 bases; junction bases not matched to a gene: 7. The CDR3 bases are TGCAGCGTTGGGTCCGGGACAGGGATAGATACGCAGTATTTT. Its translation is CSVGSGTGIDTQYF.

This clone was seen a handful of times. The chain joins TRBV7-3 to TRBJ2-5, with D possibly TRBD1 on 6 matching bases. The CDR3 covers 16 residues. CDR1 and CDR2 (germline): SGHTA, FQGTGA. The V end lost 6 bases, the J end lost 5 bases, and 22 bases lay between the germline ends. CDR3 sequence reads: CASRHYLGAPGETQYF. The CDR3 nucleotides read TGTGCCAGCAGACATTATCTGGGGGCGCCAGGGGAGACCCAGTACTTC.

V gene TRBV12-5 combines with J gene TRBJ2-5; D remains ambiguous. The CDR3 extends over 13 amino acids. Germline V lookup: CDR1 LGHNT, CDR2 FRNRAP. The V end was cut by 1 base, the J end by 1 base, with 4 bases between. This CDR3 is CASGLGSQETQYF. CDR3 coding DNA: TGTGCTAGTGGTTTGGGAAGCCAAGAGACCCAGTACTTC.

The CDR3 here is CASSLSNALYEQYF. The DNA for the CDR3 is TGTGCCAGCAGCTTAAGTAACGCTTTGTACGAGCAGTACTTC. The chain joins TRBV7-8 to TRBJ2-7; D is unresolved. The CDR3 runs to 14 residues. Looked up from germline, CDR1 is SGHVS and CDR2 is FQNEAQ. Trimming took 2 bases from V and 4 from J, leaving 12 bases between them.

V gene TRBV2 combines with J gene TRBJ2-5; 7 bases line up with TRBD2. The germline CDR1 and CDR2 sequences are SNHLY and FYNNEI. Germline trimming cut 7 bases from V and 0 bases from J; bases unmatched to any gene: 23. This CDR3 has 20 residues. The CDR3 protein is CASKPPRVGRTVDDQETQYF. The CDR3 nucleotides read TGTGCCAGCAAACCACCACGAGTCGGGAGGACCGTAGACGACCAAGAGACCCAGTACTTC.

The J gene is TRBJ2-7, the V gene TRBV7-3; 8 positions match TRBD1. V shed 4 bases, J shed 6 bases, and the junction held 11 bases outside the gene matches. This CDR3 is 15 amino acids long. Germline V gives CDR1 SGHTA, CDR2 FQGTGA. The CDR3, as DNA: TGTGCCAGCAGCTCCCGGACAGGGTGGGTGTCCGAGCAGTACTTC. It translates to CASSSRTGWVSEQYF.

This clone is a singleton in its sample. The chain uses TRBV30 and TRBJ2-1; 11 positions match TRBD2. CDR3 length: 15 residues. V trimming: 3 bases; J trimming: 3 bases; junction bases outside the gene matches: 4. The germline V gene encodes CDR1 GTSNPN and CDR2 SVGIG (reference sequence). The CDR3 spells CAWRGTSGVYNEQFF. In DNA, the CDR3 is TGTGCCTGGAGGGGGACTAGCGGAGTCTACAATGAGCAGTTCTTC. The whole variable domain, remainder taken from reference TRBV30 and TRBJ2-1, is SQTIHQWPATLVQPVGSPLSLECTVEGTSNPNLYWYRQAAGRGLQLLFYSVGIGQISSEVPQNLSASRPQDRQFILSSKKLLLSDSGFYLCAWRGTSGVYNEQFFGPGTRLTVL.

The chain combines TRBV4-2 with TRBJ2-5, with a possible D match to TRBD2 (6 bases). Per the germline V gene, CDR1 is LGHNA and CDR2 is YNFKEQ. The CDR3 contains 15 residues. V gave up 1 base and J gave up 7 bases, with 16 bases separating them. The CDR3 DNA sequence: TGTGCCAGCAGCCAAGTCGACCTCCGGCGGGGGACCCAGTACTTC. It codes for CASSQVDLRRGTQYF.

V and J are TRBV4-1 and TRBJ2-1; D possibly uses TRBD1 or TRBD2 (5 bases each). This CDR3 has 14 residues. The V end lost 4 bases, the J end lost 10 bases, and 17 bases lay between the germline ends. CDR1 is MGHRA, CDR2 YSYEKL, per germline. The CDR3 here is CASSPAGTGREQFF. The CDR3 nucleotides read TGCGCCAGCAGCCCAGCTGGGACGGGCAGAGAGCAGTTCTTC.

The chain employs TRBV7-2 and TRBJ1-5; D gene ambiguous. The V end was cut by 3 bases, the J end by 7 bases, with 13 bases between. The CDR3 is 14 amino acids. CDR1 and CDR2 from the germline V gene are SGHTA and FQGNSA. This CDR3 reads CASSFTDSNQPQHF. In nucleotides, the CDR3 is TGTGCCAGCAGCTTTACAGATTCGAACCAGCCCCAGCATTTT.

This sequence joins TRBV7-9 and TRBJ2-5; 8 bases agree with TRBD2. This CDR3 is built from 15 residues. Germline V lookup: CDR1 SEHNR, CDR2 FQNEAQ (reference sequence). J was trimmed by 0 bases and V by 5 bases; bases with no gene match: 5. CDR3 DNA sequence: TGTGCCAGCAGCCACGCACTAGCGGACCAAGAGACCCAGTACTTC. Translated, it gives CASSHALADQETQYF. Combining the CDR3 with reference TRBV7-9 and TRBJ2-5 gives the whole variable domain DTGVSQNPRHKITKRGQNVTFRCDPISEHNRLYWYRQTLGQGPEFLTYFQNEAQLEKSRLLSDRFSAERPKGSFSTLEIQRTEQGDSAMYLCASSHALADQETQYFGPGTRLLVL.

The chain is built from TRBV10-3 and TRBJ1-2; 7 bases align to TRBD1. Germline V gene data show CDR1 as ENHRY and CDR2 as SYGVKD. This CDR3 contains 14 residues. V was clipped by 10 bases and J by 4 bases; unmatched bases: 12. CDR3 region: CASAPWGQLYGYTF. In DNA form, the CDR3 reads TGTGCCAGCGCACCATGGGGACAGCTCTATGGCTACACCTTC.

This clone appeared a few times. The chain is built from TRBV29-1 and TRBJ1-2; 8 positions match TRBD1. The CDR3 is 14 residues long. V trimming: 4 bases; J trimming: 5 bases; junction bases outside the gene matches: 9. Germline V gene data show CDR1 as SQVTM and CDR2 as ANQGSEA. The DNA of the CDR3 is TGCAGCGTTGCACTCGGGGGACAGGTTTATGGCTACACCTTC. Translation: CSVALGGQVYGYTF.

On this clone: The sample has other DNA sequences that encode this CDR3 too. The rearrangement uses TRBV6-5 and TRBJ2-7, with TRBD1 matching 11 bases. Germline values: CDR1 MNHEY, CDR2 SVGAGI. This CDR3 has 15 amino acids. Trimming took 0 bases from V and 2 from J; bases not matched to a gene: 0. DNA for the CDR3: TGTGCCAGCAGTTACTCGGGACAGGGGGCCTACGAGCAGTACTTC. This translates into CASSYSGQGAYEQYF.

The chain is built from TRBV30 and TRBJ2-1; D is undetermined. From germline, CDR1 is GTSNPN and CDR2 SVGIG (reference sequence). The CDR3 has 12 amino acids. The ends were cut back, 3 bases at V and 6 bases at J, with 9 bases in the middle. The CDR3, as DNA: TGTGCCTGGAGCTCGGGTGTCAATGAGCAGTTCTTC. It codes for CAWSSGVNEQFF. Supplemented by reference TRBV30 and TRBJ2-1, the full variable domain reads SQTIHQWPATLVQPVGSPLSLECTVEGTSNPNLYWYRQAAGRGLQLLFYSVGIGQISSEVPQNLSASRPQDRQFILSSKKLLLSDSGFYLCAWSSGVNEQFFGPGTRLTVL.

To note about this clone: Other DNA sequences in the same sample also yield this CDR3. The chain carries TRBV5-1 and TRBJ2-3, with D unclear. The CDR3 loop spans 12 amino acids. Germline V CDR1 and CDR2: SGHRS, YFSETQ. The germline V and J ends were trimmed by 2 bases and 3 bases, with 4 bases remaining between them. The CDR3 coding sequence is TGCGCCAGCAGCTTTAGTACAGATACGCAGTATTTT. Its protein is CASSFSTDTQYF. Full variable domain (rest looked up from reference TRBV5-1 and TRBJ2-3): KAGVTQTPRYLIKTRGQQVTLSCSPISGHRSVSWYQQTPGQGLQFLFEYFSETQRNKGNFPGRFSGRQFSNSRSEMNVSTLELGDSALYLCASSFSTDTQYFGPGTRLTVL.

On this clone: The identical CDR3 is also encoded by other nucleotide sequences in the sample. The gene calls are TRBV5-1 and TRBJ1-1, with 7 bases matching TRBD1. The CDR3 runs to 14 residues. Germline V gives CDR1 SGHRS, CDR2 YFSETQ. The trim removed 1 base at V and 4 bases at J, leaving 4 bases unmatched. The chain's CDR3 is CASSLNRGFTEAFF. CDR3 DNA: TGCGCCAGCAGCTTGAACAGGGGATTCACTGAAGCTTTCTTT. Together with reference TRBV5-1 and TRBJ1-1, the CDR3 gives the full variable domain: KAGVTQTPRYLIKTRGQQVTLSCSPISGHRSVSWYQQTPGQGLQFLFEYFSETQRNKGNFPGRFSGRQFSNSRSEMNVSTLELGDSALYLCASSLNRGFTEAFFGQGTRLTVV.

V usage is TRBV5-1 and J usage is TRBJ2-1; D remains ambiguous. V lost 1 base and J lost 10, with 18 bases in between. Germline CDR1 is SGHRS and CDR2 is YFSETQ. CDR3 size: 15 residues. CDR3 amino acids: CASSLLVEPVGEQFF. Written as DNA, the CDR3 is TGCGCCAGCAGCTTGCTGGTGGAGCCCGTGGGGGAGCAGTTCTTC. Supplemented by reference TRBV5-1 and TRBJ2-1, the full variable domain reads KAGVTQTPRYLIKTRGQQVTLSCSPISGHRSVSWYQQTPGQGLQFLFEYFSETQRNKGNFPGRFSGRQFSNSRSEMNVSTLELGDSALYLCASSLLVEPVGEQFFGPGTRLTVL.

This clone has just a few counts. This specimen includes other DNA sequences encoding the same CDR3. This chain links TRBV29-1 with TRBJ1-5, with TRBD1 identical over 10 bases. J was trimmed by 5 bases and V by 7 bases; bases with no gene match: 5. The length of the CDR3 is 13 residues. CDR1 and CDR2 from the germline V gene are SQVTM and ANQGSEA. The CDR3 nucleotides are TGCAGCGCGGGACAGGGGAGCGATCAGCCCCAGCATTTT. Translating it yields CSAGQGSDQPQHF.

This clone was detected only once. The V gene is TRBV6-1, the J gene TRBJ2-5; D ambiguous. V lost 3 bases to trimming and J lost 1 base, with 9 bases between them. Germline values: CDR1 MNHNS, CDR2 SASEGT. The CDR3 runs 14 residues. This CDR3 reads CASSDWHIQETQYF. CDR3 DNA: TGTGCCAGCAGTGATTGGCACATCCAAGAGACCCAGTACTTC.